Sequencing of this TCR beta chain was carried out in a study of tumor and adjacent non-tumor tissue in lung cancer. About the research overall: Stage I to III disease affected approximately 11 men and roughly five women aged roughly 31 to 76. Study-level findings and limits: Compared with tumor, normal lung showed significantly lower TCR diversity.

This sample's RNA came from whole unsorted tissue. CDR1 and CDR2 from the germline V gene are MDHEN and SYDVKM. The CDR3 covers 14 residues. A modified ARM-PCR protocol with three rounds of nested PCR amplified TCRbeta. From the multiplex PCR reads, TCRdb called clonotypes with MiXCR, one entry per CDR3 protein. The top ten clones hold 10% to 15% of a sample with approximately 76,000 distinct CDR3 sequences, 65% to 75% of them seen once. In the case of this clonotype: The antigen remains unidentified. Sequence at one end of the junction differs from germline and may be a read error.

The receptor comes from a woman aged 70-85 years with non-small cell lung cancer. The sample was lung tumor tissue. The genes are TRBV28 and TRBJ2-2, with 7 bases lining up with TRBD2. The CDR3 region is CASTQGGNPGELYF. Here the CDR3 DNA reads TGTGCCAGCACGCAGGGAGGGAATCCCGGGGAGCTGTATTTT.